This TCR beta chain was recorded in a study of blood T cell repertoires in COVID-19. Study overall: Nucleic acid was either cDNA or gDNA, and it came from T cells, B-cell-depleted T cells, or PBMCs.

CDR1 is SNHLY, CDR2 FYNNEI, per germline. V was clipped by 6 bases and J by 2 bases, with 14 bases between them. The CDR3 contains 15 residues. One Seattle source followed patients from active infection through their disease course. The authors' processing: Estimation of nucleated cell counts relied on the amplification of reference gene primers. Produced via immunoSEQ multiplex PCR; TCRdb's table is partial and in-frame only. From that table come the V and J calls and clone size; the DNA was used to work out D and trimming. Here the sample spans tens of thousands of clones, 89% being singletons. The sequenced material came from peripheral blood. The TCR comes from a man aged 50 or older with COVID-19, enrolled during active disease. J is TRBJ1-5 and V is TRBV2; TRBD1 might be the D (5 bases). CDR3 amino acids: CASSGGFTGNQPQHF. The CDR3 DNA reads TGTGCCAGCAGCGGGGGATTCACGGGCAATCAGCCCCAGCATTTT.